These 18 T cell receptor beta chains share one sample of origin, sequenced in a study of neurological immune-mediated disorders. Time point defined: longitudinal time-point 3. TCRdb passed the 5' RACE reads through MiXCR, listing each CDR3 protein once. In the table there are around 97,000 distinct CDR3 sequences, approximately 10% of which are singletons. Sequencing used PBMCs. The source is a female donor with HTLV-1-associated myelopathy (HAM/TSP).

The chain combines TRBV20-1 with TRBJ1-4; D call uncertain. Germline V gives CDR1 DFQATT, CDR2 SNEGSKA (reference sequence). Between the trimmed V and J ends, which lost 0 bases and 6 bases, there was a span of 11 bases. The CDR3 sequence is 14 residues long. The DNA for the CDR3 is TGCAGTGCTAGAGATCAGAGGGCGGATGAAAAACTGTTTTTT. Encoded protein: CSARDQRADEKLFF.

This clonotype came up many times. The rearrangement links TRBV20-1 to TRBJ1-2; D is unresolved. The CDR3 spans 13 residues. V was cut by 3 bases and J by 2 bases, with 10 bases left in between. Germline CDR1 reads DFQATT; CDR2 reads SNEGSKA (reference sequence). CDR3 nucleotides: TGCAGTGCTAGTCTGCTAGGGAACTATGGCTACACCTTC. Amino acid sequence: CSASLLGNYGYTF.

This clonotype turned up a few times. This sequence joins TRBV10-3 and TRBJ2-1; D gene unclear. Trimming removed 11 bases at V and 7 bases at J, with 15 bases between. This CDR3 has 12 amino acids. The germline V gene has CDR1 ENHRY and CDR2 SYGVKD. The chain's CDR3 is CASSRSMNEQFF. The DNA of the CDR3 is TGTGCCTCCAGCCGGTCGATGAATGAGCAGTTCTTC.

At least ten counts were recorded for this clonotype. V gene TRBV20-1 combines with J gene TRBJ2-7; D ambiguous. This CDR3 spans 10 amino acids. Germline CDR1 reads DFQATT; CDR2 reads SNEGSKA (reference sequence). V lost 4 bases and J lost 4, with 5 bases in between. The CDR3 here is CSAKNYEQYF. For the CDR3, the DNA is TGCAGTGCTAAAAATTACGAGCAGTACTTC.

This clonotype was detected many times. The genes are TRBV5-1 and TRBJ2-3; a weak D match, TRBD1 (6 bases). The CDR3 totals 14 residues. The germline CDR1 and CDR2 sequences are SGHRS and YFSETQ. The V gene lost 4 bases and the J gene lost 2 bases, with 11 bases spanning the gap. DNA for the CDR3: TGCGCCAGCAGCCGGGACAAAGACACAGATACGCAGTATTTT. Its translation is CASSRDKDTDTQYF.

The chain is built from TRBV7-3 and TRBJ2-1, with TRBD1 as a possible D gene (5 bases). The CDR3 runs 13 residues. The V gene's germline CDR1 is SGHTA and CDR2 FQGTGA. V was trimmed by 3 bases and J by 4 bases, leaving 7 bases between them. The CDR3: CASSLGHYNEQFF. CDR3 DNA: TGTGCCAGCAGCTTGGGGCATTACAATGAGCAGTTCTTC.

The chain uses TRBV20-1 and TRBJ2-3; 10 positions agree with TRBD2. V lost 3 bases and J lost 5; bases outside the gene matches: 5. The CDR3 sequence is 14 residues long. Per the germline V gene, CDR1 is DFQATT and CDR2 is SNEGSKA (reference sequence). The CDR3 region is CSARSSGGKDTQYF. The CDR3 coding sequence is TGCAGTGCTAGGTCTAGCGGGGGCAAAGATACGCAGTATTTT.

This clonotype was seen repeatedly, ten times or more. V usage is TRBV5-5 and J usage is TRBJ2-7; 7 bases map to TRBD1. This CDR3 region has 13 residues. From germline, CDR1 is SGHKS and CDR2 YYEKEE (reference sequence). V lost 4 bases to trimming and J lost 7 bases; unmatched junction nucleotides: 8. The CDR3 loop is CASSRDRVGEQYF. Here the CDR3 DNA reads TGTGCCAGCAGCAGAGACAGGGTGGGAGAGCAGTACTTC.

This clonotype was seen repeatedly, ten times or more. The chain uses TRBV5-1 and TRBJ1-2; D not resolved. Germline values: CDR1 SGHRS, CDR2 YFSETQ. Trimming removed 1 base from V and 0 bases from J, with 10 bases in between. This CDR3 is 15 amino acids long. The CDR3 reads CASSLMDGANYGYTF. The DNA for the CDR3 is TGCGCCAGCAGCTTGATGGACGGAGCTAACTATGGCTACACCTTC.

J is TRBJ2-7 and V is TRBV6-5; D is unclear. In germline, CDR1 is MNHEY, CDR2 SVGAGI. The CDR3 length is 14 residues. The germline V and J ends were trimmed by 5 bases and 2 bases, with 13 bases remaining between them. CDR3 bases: TGTGCCAGCAGTCCTGGTCAGGCCACCTACGAGCAGTACTTC. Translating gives CASSPGQATYEQYF.

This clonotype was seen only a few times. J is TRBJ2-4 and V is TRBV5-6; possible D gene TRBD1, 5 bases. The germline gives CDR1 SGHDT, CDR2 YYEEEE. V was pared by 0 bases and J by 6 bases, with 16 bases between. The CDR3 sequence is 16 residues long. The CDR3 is CASSLEGSRPLNIQYF. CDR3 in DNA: TGTGCCAGCAGCTTGGAGGGGTCGAGACCCCTAAACATTCAGTACTTC. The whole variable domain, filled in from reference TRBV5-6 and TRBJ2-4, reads DAGVTQSPTHLIKTRGQQVTLRCSPKSGHDTVSWYQQALGQGPQFIFQYYEEEERQRGNFPDRFSGHQFPNYSSELNVNALLLGDSALYLCASSLEGSRPLNIQYFGAGTRLSVL.

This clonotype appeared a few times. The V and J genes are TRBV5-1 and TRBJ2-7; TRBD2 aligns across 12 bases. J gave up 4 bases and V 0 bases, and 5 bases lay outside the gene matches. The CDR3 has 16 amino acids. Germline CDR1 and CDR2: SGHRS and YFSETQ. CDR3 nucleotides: TGCGCCAGCAGCTTGGGTCTAGCGGGGGGGTCGTACGAGCAGTACTTC. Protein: CASSLGLAGGSYEQYF. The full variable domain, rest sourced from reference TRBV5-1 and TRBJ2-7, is KAGVTQTPRYLIKTRGQQVTLSCSPISGHRSVSWYQQTPGQGLQFLFEYFSETQRNKGNFPGRFSGRQFSNSRSEMNVSTLELGDSALYLCASSLGLAGGSYEQYFGPGTRLTVT.

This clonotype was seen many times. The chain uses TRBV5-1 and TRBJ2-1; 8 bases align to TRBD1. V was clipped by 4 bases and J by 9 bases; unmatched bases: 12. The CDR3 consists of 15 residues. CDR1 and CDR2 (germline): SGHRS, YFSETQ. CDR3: CASSPGGVEGLEQFF. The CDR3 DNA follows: TGCGCCAGCAGCCCAGGGGGCGTAGAAGGCCTTGAGCAGTTCTTC.

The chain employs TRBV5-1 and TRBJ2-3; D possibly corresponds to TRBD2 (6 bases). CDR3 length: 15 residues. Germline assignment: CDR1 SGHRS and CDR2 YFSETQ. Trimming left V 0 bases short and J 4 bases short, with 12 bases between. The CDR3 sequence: CASSLGLVLADTQYF. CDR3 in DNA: TGCGCCAGCAGCTTGGGACTAGTCTTGGCAGATACGCAGTATTTT.

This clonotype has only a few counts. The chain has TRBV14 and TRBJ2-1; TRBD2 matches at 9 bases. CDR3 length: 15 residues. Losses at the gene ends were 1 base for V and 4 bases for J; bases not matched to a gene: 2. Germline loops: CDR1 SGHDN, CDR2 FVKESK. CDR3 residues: CASSQVAGAYNEQFF. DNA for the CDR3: TGTGCCAGCAGCCAAGTAGCGGGGGCTTACAATGAGCAGTTCTTC.

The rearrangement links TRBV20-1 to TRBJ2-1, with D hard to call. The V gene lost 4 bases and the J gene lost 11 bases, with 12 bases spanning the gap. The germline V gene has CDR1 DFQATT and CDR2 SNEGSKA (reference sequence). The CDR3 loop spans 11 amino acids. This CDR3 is CSATAISQQFF. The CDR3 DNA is TGCAGTGCTACCGCGATATCGCAGCAGTTCTTC.

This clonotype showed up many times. The CDR3 spells CASSLGAGGPVGEQFF. CDR3 nucleotide sequence: TGCGCCAGCAGCTTGGGAGCGGGGGGGCCGGTGGGGGAGCAGTTCTTC. J is TRBJ2-1 and V is TRBV5-1, with 10 bases identical to TRBD2. Germline V gene sequence: CDR1 SGHRS, CDR2 YFSETQ. Unmatched junction bases numbered 10, after V lost 0 bases and J lost 10 bases. CDR3 length equals 16 residues.

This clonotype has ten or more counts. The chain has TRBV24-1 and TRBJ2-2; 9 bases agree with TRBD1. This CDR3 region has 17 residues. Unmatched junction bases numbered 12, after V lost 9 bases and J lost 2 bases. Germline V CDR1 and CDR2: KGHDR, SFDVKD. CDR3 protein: CATASGTGGFNTGELFF. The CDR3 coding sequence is TGTGCCACCGCCTCTGGCACAGGGGGCTTTAACACCGGGGAGCTGTTTTTT.